Below, 31 T cell receptor beta chains from the same sample are listed, as sequenced in a study of T cell responses to AZD1222 COVID-19 vaccine. The method was immunoSEQ multiplex PCR; TCRdb's version includes in-frame clones alone and lacks a portion of them. Here the sample spans 150,000 or so clones, 70% to 90% being singletons. This specimen was peripheral blood, taken on day 0 of AZD1222 vaccination. These receptors originate from an adult in good health.

The V gene is TRBV6-2 or TRBV6-3, the J gene TRBJ2-7; a possible D gene is TRBD1 (5 bases). The germline V gene encodes CDR1 MNHEY and CDR2 SVGEGT. V dropped 4 bases and J dropped 3 bases, with 16 bases sitting between them. This CDR3 is 15 amino acids long. CDR3 sequence (DNA): TGTGCCAGCAGTTTGTCAAGGGGTCGGATCTACGAGCAGTACTTC. Translation: CASSLSRGRIYEQYF.

The CDR3 sequence: CASSLALGNYNEQFF. The CDR3 nucleotides read TGTGCCAGCAGCTTGGCCCTCGGGAACTACAATGAGCAGTTCTTC. This chain uses TRBV5-6 with TRBJ2-1; D is possibly TRBD2 (5 bases). V shed 0 bases and J shed 3 bases, with 10 bases lying between them. Looked up from germline, CDR1 is SGHDT and CDR2 is YYEEEE. The CDR3 consists of 15 residues.

V and J are TRBV10-2 and TRBJ1-1; no clear D gene. V was shortened by 4 bases and J by 0 bases, with 6 bases between the two germline ends. Germline V lookup: CDR1 WSHSY, CDR2 SAAADI. The CDR3 is 13 residues long. DNA for the CDR3: TGCGCCAGCAGTGGGAGTTTGAACACTGAAGCTTTCTTT. Residues: CASSGSLNTEAFF.

V and J are TRBV7-8 and TRBJ1-1; a weak D match, TRBD1 (5 bases). CDR1 and CDR2 (germline): SGHVS, FQNEAQ. This CDR3 has 15 amino acids. V lost 6 bases, J lost 4 bases, and 18 bases lay in between. The CDR3 nucleotides are TGTGCCAGCAGATCTATGGGGGGTTACGGCACTGAAGCTTTCTTT. Translated: CASRSMGGYGTEAFF. Filled out from reference TRBV7-8 and TRBJ1-1, the complete variable domain reads GAGVSQSPRYKVAKRGQDVALRCDPISGHVSLFWYQQALGQGPEFLTYFQNEAQLDKSGLPSDRFFAERPEGSVSTLKIQRTQQEDSAVYLCASRSMGGYGTEAFFGQGTRLTVV.

The V gene is TRBV28, the J gene TRBJ2-7; 9 bases agree with TRBD1. The CDR3 has 15 amino acids. The junction had 5 bases not matched to a gene; V was cut back by 5 bases and J by 0 bases. Per germline, CDR1 MDHEN and CDR2 SYDVKM. CDR3 region: CASSTTGQGSYEQYF. In nucleotides, the CDR3 is TGTGCCAGCAGTACAACGGGACAGGGCTCCTACGAGCAGTACTTC.

This sequence joins TRBV7-2 and TRBJ1-5; 8 positions match TRBD1. V trimming: 6 bases; J trimming: 0 bases; junction bases outside the gene matches: 7. There are 16 residues in the CDR3. CDR1 and CDR2 (germline): SGHTA, FQGNSA. CDR3 nucleotides: TGTGCCAGCAGTTCCCGACAGGGGTATAGCAATCAGCCCCAGCATTTT. Amino acid sequence: CASSSRQGYSNQPQHF. Full variable domain (rest looked up from reference TRBV7-2 and TRBJ1-5): GAGVSQSPSNKVTEKGKDVELRCDPISGHTALYWYRQSLGQGLEFLIYFQGNSAPDKSGLPSDRFSAERTGGSVSTLTIQRTQQEDSAVYLCASSSRQGYSNQPQHFGDGTRLSIL.

This chain links TRBV3-1 (or the pseudogene TRBV3-2) with TRBJ2-7; TRBD1 matches 11 bases. The CDR3 spans 14 residues. J gave up 7 bases and V 4 bases, and 6 bases lay outside the gene matches. CDR1 is LGHDT, CDR2 YNNKEL, per germline (reference sequence). This chain's CDR3 is CASSLGTGGREQYF. DNA for the CDR3: TGTGCCAGCAGCCTGGGGACAGGGGGTAGGGAGCAGTACTTC.

The chain employs TRBV30 and TRBJ2-3; 9 bases fit TRBD2. In germline, CDR1 is GTSNPN, CDR2 SVGIG (reference sequence). The CDR3 totals 16 residues. V shed 1 base, J shed 3 bases, and the junction held 8 bases outside the gene matches. This chain's CDR3 is CAWSALAGRKTDTQYF. For the CDR3, the DNA is TGTGCCTGGAGTGCCCTAGCGGGAAGGAAGACAGATACGCAGTATTTT.

CDR3 sequence (DNA): TGTGCCAGCAGTTTCGGAGTTGGGACCCAGTACTTC. Its translation: CASSFGVGTQYF. This rearrangement joins TRBV28 to TRBJ2-5, with D hard to call. V lost 3 bases to trimming and J lost 7 bases, with 9 bases between them. This CDR3 has 12 residues. Germline V lookup: CDR1 MDHEN, CDR2 SYDVKM.

This chain joins TRBV10-3 and TRBJ2-5; weak D call: TRBD1 (5 bases). Trimming cost V 3 bases and J 1 base, with 6 bases left between them. This CDR3 spans 13 amino acids. Germline V lookup: CDR1 ENHRY, CDR2 SYGVKD. CDR3 in DNA: TGTGCCATCAGTGAAGGGGCCCAAGAGACCCAGTACTTC. Amino acids: CAISEGAQETQYF.

V gene TRBV11-2 combines with J gene TRBJ1-4, with D hard to call. The CDR3 length is 14 residues. With 1 base removed from V and 10 bases from J, the gap between germline ends came to 13 bases. Germline V gene sequence: CDR1 SGHAT, CDR2 FQNNGV. The CDR3 sequence: CASSLGALGGKLFF. The CDR3 bases are TGTGCCAGCAGCTTAGGGGCCCTAGGAGGAAAACTGTTTTTT.

This clone is a singleton in its sample. The genes are TRBV29-1 and TRBJ1-1; possibly TRBD1 for D (5 bases). Between the trimmed V and J ends, which lost 3 bases and 1 base, there was a span of 9 bases. Germline CDR1 reads SQVTM; CDR2 reads ANQGSEA. The CDR3 is made up of 13 amino acids. The chain's CDR3 is CSVDDRANTEAFF. In DNA form, the CDR3 reads TGCAGCGTTGACGACAGAGCGAACACTGAAGCTTTCTTT.

This clone was seen a few times. The chain has TRBV14 and TRBJ2-7, with 8 bases lining up with TRBD1. This CDR3 spans 17 amino acids. V gave up 1 base and J gave up 3 bases; unmatched junction bases: 11. Per germline, CDR1 SGHDN and CDR2 FVKESK. The CDR3 is CASSQGPGQGEFYEQYF. The CDR3 region has the DNA TGTGCCAGCAGCCAAGGTCCCGGACAGGGAGAATTCTACGAGCAGTACTTC.

The rearrangement links TRBV28 to TRBJ2-6; D gene ambiguous. This CDR3 has 16 residues. Germline loops: CDR1 MDHEN, CDR2 SYDVKM. V lost 5 bases, J lost 1 base, and 12 bases lay in between. CDR3 residues: CASSPISRSGANVLTF. The DNA for the CDR3 is TGTGCCAGCAGTCCTATAAGTCGATCTGGGGCCAACGTCCTGACTTTC.

The chain recombines TRBV5-1 with TRBJ2-5; possibly TRBD2 for D (6 bases). CDR1 is SGHRS and CDR2 is YFSETQ in the germline V gene. V lost 4 bases and J lost 4, with 17 bases in between. CDR3 length: 15 amino acids. In DNA, the CDR3 is TGCGCCAGCAGCCCCGGGGTAGCGGCGGGAGAGACCCAGTACTTC. The encoded protein is CASSPGVAAGETQYF.

The chain carries TRBV2 and TRBJ2-3, with unresolved D. In germline, CDR1 is SNHLY, CDR2 FYNNEI. CDR3 length: 13 residues. Trimming took 8 bases from V and 2 from J, leaving 11 bases between them. The CDR3 nucleotides read TGTGCCAGCGCCTTTCCGATCACAGATACGCAGTATTTT. Amino acid sequence: CASAFPITDTQYF.

The chain combines TRBV7-2 with TRBJ2-7; D ambiguous. The CDR3 spans 14 residues. Trimming took off 0 bases at V and 0 bases at J, with 6 bases between the two ends. Looked up from germline, CDR1 is SGHTA and CDR2 is FQGNSA. The CDR3 DNA sequence: TGTGCCAGCAGCTTAGCCTACGGCTCCTACGAGCAGTACTTC. This encodes CASSLAYGSYEQYF.

The chain has TRBV7-3 and TRBJ1-1; maybe TRBD1 (5 bases). The V gene's germline CDR1 is SGHTA and CDR2 FQGTGA. The V end was cut by 6 bases, the J end by 1 base, with 12 bases between. The CDR3 sequence is 14 residues long. In nucleotides, the CDR3 is TGTGCCAGCAGTCTGGGACCCACGAACACTGAAGCTTTCTTT. This gives the protein CASSLGPTNTEAFF.

The CDR3 DNA reads as TGTGCCAGCAGCCCGGGACAGTATAATTCACCCCTCCACTTT. It translates to CASSPGQYNSPLHF. V gene TRBV6-5 combines with J gene TRBJ1-6, with 7 bases aligning to TRBD1. Germline CDR1 MNHEY, CDR2 SVGAGI. V trimming: 6 bases; J trimming: 4 bases; junction bases outside the gene matches: 3. The CDR3 loop spans 14 amino acids.

The J gene is TRBJ1-1, the V gene TRBV6-1, with D possibly being TRBD1 (6 bases). The CDR3 covers 15 residues. CDR1 is MNHNS and CDR2 is SASEGT in the germline V gene. Trimming left V 3 bases short and J 2 bases short, with 13 bases between. The CDR3 coding sequence is TGTGCCAGCAGTGATCAGGGGAAGGGAAACACTGAAGCTTTCTTT. Its translation: CASSDQGKGNTEAFF.

This clone is a singleton in its sample. This rearrangement joins TRBV5-5 to TRBJ1-1; D is perhaps TRBD1 (5 bases). Germline-derived CDR1 and CDR2 are SGHKS and YYEKEE (reference sequence). The V end lost 4 bases, the J end lost 4 bases, and 14 bases lay between the germline ends. This CDR3 is built from 14 residues. CDR3 DNA sequence: TGTGCCAGCAGCACTATTCTGGGGCTCACTGAAGCTTTCTTT. Translated: CASSTILGLTEAFF.

The genes are TRBV28 and TRBJ2-2; TRBD2 might be the D (6 bases). Trimming took 5 bases from V and 2 from J, leaving 15 bases between them. In germline, CDR1 is MDHEN, CDR2 SYDVKM. This CDR3 is 16 amino acids long. The CDR3 DNA reads as TGTGCCAGCAGTACCATTAGACTAGGAAACACCGGGGAGCTGTTTTTT. Its translation is CASSTIRLGNTGELFF.

The chain combines TRBV18 with TRBJ1-1, with 8 bases lining up with TRBD1. Germline V CDR1 and CDR2: KGHSH, LQKENI. With 6 bases clipped from V and 3 bases from J, the junction kept 12 bases outside the gene matches. The CDR3 is made up of 16 amino acids. The CDR3 spells CASSIRGTGGDTEAFF. In nucleotides, the CDR3 is TGTGCCAGCTCCATTAGGGGGACAGGAGGTGACACTGAAGCTTTCTTT. Complete variable domain (other parts from reference TRBV18 and TRBJ1-1): NAGVMQNPRHLVRRRGQEARLRCSPMKGHSHVYWYRQLPEEGLKFMVYLQKENIIDESGMPKERFSAEFPKEGPSILRIQQVVRGDSAAYFCASSIRGTGGDTEAFFGQGTRLTVV.

This clone was picked up a small number of times. This chain joins TRBV6-2 or TRBV6-3 and TRBJ2-2; the match to TRBD2 covers 12 bases. This CDR3 comprises 18 residues. Losses at the gene ends were 2 bases for V and 2 bases for J; bases not matched to a gene: 6. CDR1 is MNHEY, CDR2 SVGEGT, per germline. CDR3 residues: CASSYGGLAGINTGELFF. The CDR3 DNA reads TGTGCCAGCAGTTACGGGGGACTAGCGGGTATCAACACCGGGGAGCTGTTTTTT.

V gene TRBV7-2 combines with J gene TRBJ1-6; no reliable D call. CDR1 SGHTA and CDR2 FQGNSA come from the germline V gene. Trimming took off 3 bases at V and 4 bases at J, with 4 bases between the two ends. The length of the CDR3 is 13 residues. CDR3 nucleotides: TGTGCCAGCAGCTTTACGTATAATTCACCCCTCCACTTT. The encoded protein is CASSFTYNSPLHF.

This clone occurred once. V usage is TRBV18 and J usage is TRBJ1-6; a weak D match, TRBD1 (5 bases). Trimming removed 6 bases at V and 9 bases at J, with 18 bases between. The germline CDR1 and CDR2 sequences are KGHSH and LQKENI. The CDR3 consists of 15 residues. The CDR3 nucleotides read TGTGCCAGCTCTGACAGTTCTCGGGGGACTTCACCCCTCCACTTT. This sequence encodes CASSDSSRGTSPLHF.

This clone is a singleton in its sample. CDR3 DNA sequence: TGTGCCAGTAGTATAGGGACTAGCGGGGCCTACGAGCAGTACTTC. It is translated as CASSIGTSGAYEQYF. This chain joins TRBV19 and TRBJ2-7; 12 nucleotides align to TRBD2. The germline CDR1 and CDR2 sequences are LNHDA and SQIVND (reference sequence). The CDR3 is 15 residues long. V gave up 1 base and J gave up 2 bases; unmatched junction bases: 0.

This chain uses TRBV5-1 with TRBJ2-7; D call uncertain. The ends were cut back, 4 bases at V and 5 bases at J, with 7 bases in the middle. This CDR3 region has 11 residues. Germline V gives CDR1 SGHRS, CDR2 YFSETQ. The CDR3, as DNA: TGCGCCAGCAGCGCGGTAAACGAGCAGTACTTC. Its translation is CASSAVNEQYF.

This chain links TRBV28 with TRBJ1-1; D might be TRBD1 (6 bases). The CDR3 runs 15 residues. The V end was cut by 7 bases, the J end by 4 bases, with 19 bases between. CDR1 is MDHEN and CDR2 is SYDVKM in the germline V gene. The CDR3 sequence is CASITPSTGATEAFF. CDR3 in DNA: TGTGCCAGCATTACCCCCTCGACAGGAGCCACTGAAGCTTTCTTT.

This clone was recorded once. The chain joins TRBV7-9 to TRBJ2-1; tentatively, D is TRBD1 (5 bases). The CDR3 consists of 17 residues. V lost 7 bases to trimming and J lost 3 bases, with 22 bases between them. The germline V gene encodes CDR1 SEHNR and CDR2 FQNEAQ (reference sequence). CDR3 sequence reads: CASKHRGTWQNYNEQFF. The DNA of the CDR3 is TGTGCCAGCAAACATAGGGGTACCTGGCAAAACTACAATGAGCAGTTCTTC.

V usage is TRBV30 and J usage is TRBJ1-3, with D possibly being TRBD1 (5 bases). Trimming pared 1 base from V and 4 bases from J, leaving 5 bases between. This CDR3 spans 12 amino acids. The germline V gene encodes CDR1 GTSNPN and CDR2 SVGIG (reference sequence). The CDR3 bases are TGTGCCTGGAGTGGGGGGGGAAACACCATATATTTT. Its protein product is CAWSGGGNTIYF. The full variable domain, in which reference TRBV30 and TRBJ1-3 provide the parts outside the CDR3, is SQTIHQWPATLVQPVGSPLSLECTVEGTSNPNLYWYRQAAGRGLQLLFYSVGIGQISSEVPQNLSASRPQDRQFILSSKKLLLSDSGFYLCAWSGGGNTIYFGEGSWLTVV.